This TCR beta chain comes out of a study of blood T cell repertoires in COVID-19. Germline CDR1 is SGHTA and CDR2 is FQGNSA. The CDR3 is made up of 14 amino acids. Trimming cost V 5 bases and J 5 bases, with 12 bases left between them. The method was immunoSEQ multiplex PCR; TCRdb's version includes in-frame clones alone and lacks a portion of them. The sample lists around 62,000 clones; roughly 85% were seen once. This sequence joins TRBV7-2 and TRBJ2-2, with D possibly TRBD2 on 6 matching bases. The specimen was peripheral blood. The receptor comes from a woman in her sixties with COVID-19, enrolled during active disease. CDR3 sequence reads: CASSPRRGTGELFF. The CDR3 region has the DNA TGTGCCAGCAGCCCCCGGAGGGGTACCGGGGAGCTGTTTTTT.